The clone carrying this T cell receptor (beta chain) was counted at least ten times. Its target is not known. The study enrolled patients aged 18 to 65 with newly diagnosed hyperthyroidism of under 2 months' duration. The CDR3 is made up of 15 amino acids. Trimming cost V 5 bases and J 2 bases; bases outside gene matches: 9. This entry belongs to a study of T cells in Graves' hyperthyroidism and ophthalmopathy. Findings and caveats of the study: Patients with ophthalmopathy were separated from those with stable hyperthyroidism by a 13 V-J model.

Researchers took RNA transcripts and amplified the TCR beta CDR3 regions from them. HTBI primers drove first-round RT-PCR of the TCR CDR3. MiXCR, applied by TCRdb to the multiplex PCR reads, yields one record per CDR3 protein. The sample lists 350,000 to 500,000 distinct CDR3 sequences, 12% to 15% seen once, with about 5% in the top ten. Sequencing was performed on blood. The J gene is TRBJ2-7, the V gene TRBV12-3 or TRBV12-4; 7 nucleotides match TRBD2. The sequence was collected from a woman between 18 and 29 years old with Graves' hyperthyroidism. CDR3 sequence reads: CASSHRLARAYEQYF. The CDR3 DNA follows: TGTGCCAGCAGTCACAGACTAGCCCGAGCCTACGAGCAGTACTTC.